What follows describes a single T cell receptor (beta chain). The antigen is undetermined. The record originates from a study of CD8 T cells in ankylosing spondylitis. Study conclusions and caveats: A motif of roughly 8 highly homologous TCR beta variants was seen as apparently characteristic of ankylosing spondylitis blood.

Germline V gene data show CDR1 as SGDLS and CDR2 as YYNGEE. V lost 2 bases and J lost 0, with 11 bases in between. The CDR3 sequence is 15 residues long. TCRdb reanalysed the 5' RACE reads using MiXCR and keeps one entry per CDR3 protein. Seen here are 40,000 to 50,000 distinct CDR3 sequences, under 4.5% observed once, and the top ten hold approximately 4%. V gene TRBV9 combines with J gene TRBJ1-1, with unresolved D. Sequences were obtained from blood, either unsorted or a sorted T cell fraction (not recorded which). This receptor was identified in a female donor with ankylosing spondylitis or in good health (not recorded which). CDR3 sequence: CASSVAAAMNTEAFF. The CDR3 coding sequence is TGTGCCAGCAGCGTTGCAGCGGCCATGAACACTGAAGCTTTCTTT.